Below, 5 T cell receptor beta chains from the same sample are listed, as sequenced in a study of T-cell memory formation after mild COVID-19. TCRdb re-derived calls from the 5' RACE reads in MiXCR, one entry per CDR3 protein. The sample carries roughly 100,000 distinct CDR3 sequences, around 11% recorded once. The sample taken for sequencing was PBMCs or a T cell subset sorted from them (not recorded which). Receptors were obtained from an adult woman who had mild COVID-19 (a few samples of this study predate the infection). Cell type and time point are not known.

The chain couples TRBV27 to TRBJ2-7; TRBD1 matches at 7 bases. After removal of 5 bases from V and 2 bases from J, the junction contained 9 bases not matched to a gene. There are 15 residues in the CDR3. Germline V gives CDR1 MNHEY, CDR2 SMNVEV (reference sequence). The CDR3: CASSVGGRGAYEQYF. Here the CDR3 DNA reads TGTGCCAGCAGTGTAGGGGGCCGAGGGGCCTACGAGCAGTACTTC.

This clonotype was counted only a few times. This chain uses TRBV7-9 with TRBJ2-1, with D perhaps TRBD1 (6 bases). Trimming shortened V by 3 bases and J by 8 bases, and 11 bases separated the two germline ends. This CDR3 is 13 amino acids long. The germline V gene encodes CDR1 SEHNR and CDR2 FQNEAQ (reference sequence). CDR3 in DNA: TGTGCCAGCAGCTTTTCAGGGGTCGATGAGCAGTTCTTC. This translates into CASSFSGVDEQFF.

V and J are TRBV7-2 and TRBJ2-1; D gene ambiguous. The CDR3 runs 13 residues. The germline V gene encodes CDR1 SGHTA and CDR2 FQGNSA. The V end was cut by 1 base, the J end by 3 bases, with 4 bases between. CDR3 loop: CASSLGDYNEQFF. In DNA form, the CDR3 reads TGTGCCAGCAGCTTAGGGGACTACAATGAGCAGTTCTTC.

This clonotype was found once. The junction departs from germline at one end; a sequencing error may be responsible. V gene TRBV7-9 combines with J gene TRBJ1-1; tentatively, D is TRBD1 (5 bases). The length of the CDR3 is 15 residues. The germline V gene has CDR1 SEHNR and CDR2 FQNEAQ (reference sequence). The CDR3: CDSSFGADLYTEAFF. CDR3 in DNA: TGTGACAGCAGCTTTGGGGCGGACCTTTACACTGAAGCTTTCTTT. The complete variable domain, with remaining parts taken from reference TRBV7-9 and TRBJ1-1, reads DTGVSQNPRHKITKRGQNVTFRCDPISEHNRLYWYRQTLGQGPEFLTYFQNEAQLEKSRLLSDRFSAERPKGSFSTLEIQRTEQGDSAMYLCDSSFGADLYTEAFFGQGTRLTVV.

The CDR3 nucleotides read TGTGCCAGCAGCTTAATCTCAGACCAACAAGAGACCCAGTACTTC. Translation: CASSLISDQQETQYF. J is TRBJ2-5 and V is TRBV7-2, with D unclear. The CDR3 totals 15 residues. Trimming pared 2 bases from V and 2 bases from J, leaving 12 bases between. Germline assignment: CDR1 SGHTA and CDR2 FQGNSA.